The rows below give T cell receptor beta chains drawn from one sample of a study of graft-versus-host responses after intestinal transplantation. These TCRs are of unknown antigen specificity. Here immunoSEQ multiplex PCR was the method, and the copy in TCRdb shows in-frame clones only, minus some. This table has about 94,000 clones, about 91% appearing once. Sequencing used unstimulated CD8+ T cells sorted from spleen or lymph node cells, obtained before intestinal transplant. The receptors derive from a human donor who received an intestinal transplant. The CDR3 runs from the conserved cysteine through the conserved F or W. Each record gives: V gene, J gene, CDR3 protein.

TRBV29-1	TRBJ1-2	CSVDIPQNYGYTF
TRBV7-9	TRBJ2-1	CASSSGLYNEQFF
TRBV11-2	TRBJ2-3	CASRPLGADTQYF
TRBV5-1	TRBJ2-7	CASSLARDYEQYF
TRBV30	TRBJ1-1	CASYRGAEAFF
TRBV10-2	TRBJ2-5	CASRPGHYQETQYF
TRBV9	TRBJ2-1	CASSVAGNEQFF
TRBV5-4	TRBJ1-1	CASSRKWDRTTLNTEAFF
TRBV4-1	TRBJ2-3	CASRVRQGARDTQYF
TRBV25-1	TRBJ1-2	CASSGQGGNYGYTF
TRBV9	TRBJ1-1	CASSAGTGIWFTEAFF
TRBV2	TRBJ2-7	CASSPEYEQYF
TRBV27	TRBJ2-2	CASRSTGTSGSTGELFF
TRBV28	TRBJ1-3	CASSVLGSGNTIYF
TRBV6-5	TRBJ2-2	CASSLRGGETGELFF
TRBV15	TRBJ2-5	CATSLDLGQETQYF
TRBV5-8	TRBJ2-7	CASSHPGTGYEQYF
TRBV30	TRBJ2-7	CAWSVRQAFYEQYF
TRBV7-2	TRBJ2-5	CASSSSLRGLAGQETQYF
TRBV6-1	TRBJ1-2	CASSEASGRTNYGYTF
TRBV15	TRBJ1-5	CATSPGHHQPQHF
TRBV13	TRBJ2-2	CASSSLDLSGWNAGELFF
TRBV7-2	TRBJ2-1	CASSLVSRGTYNEQFF
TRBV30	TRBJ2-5	CAGTSGRTQETQYF
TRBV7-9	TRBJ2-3	CASSLQTASTDTQYF
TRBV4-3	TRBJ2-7	CASSQDQGGSEQYF
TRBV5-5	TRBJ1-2	CASSRGQGDYGYTF
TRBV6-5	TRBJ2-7	CASSYSRAPLYEQYF
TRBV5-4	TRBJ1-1	CASSSGQENTEAFF
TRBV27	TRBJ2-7	CASSLSAGAGEQYF
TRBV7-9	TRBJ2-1	CASSSPSRKHHNEQFF
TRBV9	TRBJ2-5	CASSPGTALNGETQYF
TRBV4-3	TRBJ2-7	CASSQDPPTGLEAYEQYF
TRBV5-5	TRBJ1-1	CASSFVGQGSTEAFF
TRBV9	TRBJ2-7	CASSPRDRGPYEQYF
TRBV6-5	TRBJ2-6	CASRIESGANVLTF
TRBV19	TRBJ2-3	CASSIRGRGDGTDTQYF
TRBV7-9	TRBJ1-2	CASSLAVGVDGYTF
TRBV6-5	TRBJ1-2	CASSYSRRAGGYTF
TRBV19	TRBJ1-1	CASNQGNTEAFF
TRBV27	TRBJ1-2	CASSQGQEYGYTF
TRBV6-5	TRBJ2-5	CASSGGGGTETQYF
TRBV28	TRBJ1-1	CASSLKPLLTGNTEAFF
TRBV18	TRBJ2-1	CASSPPDRAGEQFF
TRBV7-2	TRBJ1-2	CASSPSGTGYGYTF
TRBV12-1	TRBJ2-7	CASSFVSGQYF
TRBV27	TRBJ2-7	CASRDNYEQYF
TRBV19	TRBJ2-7	CASSLSNDRYHEQYF
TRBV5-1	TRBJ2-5	CASSPGLAGPNNQETQYF
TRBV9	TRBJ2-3	CASRRRDLSTDTQYF
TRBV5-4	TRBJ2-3	CASSLASVYASGGFTDTQYF